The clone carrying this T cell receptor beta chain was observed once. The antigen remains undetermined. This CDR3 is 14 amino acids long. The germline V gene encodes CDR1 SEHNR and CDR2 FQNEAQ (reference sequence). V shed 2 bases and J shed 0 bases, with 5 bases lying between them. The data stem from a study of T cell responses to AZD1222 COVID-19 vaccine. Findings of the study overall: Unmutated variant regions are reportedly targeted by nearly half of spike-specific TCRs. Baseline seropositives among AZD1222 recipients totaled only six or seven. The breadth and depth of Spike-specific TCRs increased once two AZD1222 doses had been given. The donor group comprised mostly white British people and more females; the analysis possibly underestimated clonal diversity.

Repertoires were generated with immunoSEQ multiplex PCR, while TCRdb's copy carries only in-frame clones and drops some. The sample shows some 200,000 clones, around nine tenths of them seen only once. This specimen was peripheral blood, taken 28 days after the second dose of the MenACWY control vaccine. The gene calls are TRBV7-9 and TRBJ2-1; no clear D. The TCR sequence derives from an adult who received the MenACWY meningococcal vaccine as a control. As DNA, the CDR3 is TGTGCCAGCAGCTTACTAAGCTCCTACAATGAGCAGTTCTTC. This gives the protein CASSLLSSYNEQFF.